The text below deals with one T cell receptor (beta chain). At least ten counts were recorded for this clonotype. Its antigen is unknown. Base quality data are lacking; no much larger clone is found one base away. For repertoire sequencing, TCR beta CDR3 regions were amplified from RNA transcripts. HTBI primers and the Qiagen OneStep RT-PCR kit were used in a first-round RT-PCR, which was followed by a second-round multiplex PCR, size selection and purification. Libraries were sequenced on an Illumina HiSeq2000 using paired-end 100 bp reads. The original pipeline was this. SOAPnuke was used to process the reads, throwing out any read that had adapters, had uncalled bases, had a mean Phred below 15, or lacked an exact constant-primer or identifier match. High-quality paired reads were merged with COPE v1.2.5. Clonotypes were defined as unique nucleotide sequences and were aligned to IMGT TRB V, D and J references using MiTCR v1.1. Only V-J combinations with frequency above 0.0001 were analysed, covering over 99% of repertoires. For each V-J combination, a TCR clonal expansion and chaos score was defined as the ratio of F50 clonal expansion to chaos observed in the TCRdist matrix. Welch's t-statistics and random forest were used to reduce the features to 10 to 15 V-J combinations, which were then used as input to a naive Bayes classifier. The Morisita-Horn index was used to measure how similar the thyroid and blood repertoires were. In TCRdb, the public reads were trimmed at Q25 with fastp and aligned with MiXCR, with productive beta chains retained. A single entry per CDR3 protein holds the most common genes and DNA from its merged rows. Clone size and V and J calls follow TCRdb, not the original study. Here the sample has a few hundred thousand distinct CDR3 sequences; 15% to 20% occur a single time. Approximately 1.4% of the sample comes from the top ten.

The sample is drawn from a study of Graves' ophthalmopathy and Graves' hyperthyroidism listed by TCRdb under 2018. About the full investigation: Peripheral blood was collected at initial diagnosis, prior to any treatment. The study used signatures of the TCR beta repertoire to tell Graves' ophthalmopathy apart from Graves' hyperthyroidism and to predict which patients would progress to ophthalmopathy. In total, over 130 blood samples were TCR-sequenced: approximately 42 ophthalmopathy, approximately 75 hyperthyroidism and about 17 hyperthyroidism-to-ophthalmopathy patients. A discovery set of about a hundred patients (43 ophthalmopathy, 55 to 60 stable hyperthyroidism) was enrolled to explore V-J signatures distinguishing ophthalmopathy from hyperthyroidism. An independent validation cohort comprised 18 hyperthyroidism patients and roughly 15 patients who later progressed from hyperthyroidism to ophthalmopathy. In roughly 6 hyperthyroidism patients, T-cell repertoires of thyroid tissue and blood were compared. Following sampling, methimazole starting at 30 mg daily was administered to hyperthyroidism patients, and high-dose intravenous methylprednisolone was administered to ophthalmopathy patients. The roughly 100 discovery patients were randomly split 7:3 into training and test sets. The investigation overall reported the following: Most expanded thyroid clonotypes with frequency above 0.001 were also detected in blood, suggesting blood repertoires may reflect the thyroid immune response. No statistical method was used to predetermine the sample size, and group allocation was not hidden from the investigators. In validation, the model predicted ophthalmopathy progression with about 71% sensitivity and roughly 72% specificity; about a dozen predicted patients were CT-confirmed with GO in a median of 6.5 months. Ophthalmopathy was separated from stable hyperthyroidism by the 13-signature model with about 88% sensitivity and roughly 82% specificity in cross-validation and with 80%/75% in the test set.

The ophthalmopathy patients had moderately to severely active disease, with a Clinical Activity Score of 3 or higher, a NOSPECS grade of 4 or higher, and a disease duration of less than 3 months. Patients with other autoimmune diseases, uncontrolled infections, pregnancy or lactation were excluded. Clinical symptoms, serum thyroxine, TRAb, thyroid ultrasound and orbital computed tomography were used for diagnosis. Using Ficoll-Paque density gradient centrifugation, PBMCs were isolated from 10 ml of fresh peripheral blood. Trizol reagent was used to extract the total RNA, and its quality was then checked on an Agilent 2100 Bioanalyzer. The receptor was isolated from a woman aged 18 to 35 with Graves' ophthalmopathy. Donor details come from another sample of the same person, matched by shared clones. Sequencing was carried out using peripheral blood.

For the CDR3, the sequence is CSAREAGRVNSPLHF. The DNA is as follows: TGCAGTGCTAGAGAGGCGGGGCGGGTTAATTCACCCCTCCACTTT. The chain employs TRBV20-1 and TRBJ1-6; matching of 5 bases hints at TRBD1 as the D gene. V gives up 0 bases and J gives up 6 bases, and the segment between their germline ends measures 12 bases. The CDR3, cysteine through phenylalanine, is 15 amino acids long. The retained sequence is limited to the CDR3, 45 bases, with the frame set at the first base. From the germline V gene (reference sequence), CDR1 is DFQATT and CDR2 is SNEGSKA.